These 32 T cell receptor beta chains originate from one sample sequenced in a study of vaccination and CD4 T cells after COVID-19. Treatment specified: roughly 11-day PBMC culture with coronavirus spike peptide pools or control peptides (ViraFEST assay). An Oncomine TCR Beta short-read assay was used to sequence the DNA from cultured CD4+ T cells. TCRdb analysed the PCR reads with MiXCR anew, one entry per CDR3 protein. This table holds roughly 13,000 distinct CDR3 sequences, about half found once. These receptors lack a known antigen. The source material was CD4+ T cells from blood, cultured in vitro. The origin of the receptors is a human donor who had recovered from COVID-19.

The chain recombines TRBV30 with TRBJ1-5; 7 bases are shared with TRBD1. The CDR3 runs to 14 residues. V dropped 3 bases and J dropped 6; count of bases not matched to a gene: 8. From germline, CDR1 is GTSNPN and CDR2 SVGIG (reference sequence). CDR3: CAWSGDRRSQPQHF. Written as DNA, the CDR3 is TGTGCCTGGAGCGGGGACAGAAGGAGTCAGCCCCAGCATTTT.

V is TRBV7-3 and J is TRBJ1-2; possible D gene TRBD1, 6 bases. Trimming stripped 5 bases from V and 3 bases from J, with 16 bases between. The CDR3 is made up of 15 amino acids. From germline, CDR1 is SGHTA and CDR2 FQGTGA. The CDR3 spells CASSPRGGSHYGYTF. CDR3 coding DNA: TGTGCCAGCAGCCCGAGAGGGGGTAGCCACTATGGCTACACCTTC.

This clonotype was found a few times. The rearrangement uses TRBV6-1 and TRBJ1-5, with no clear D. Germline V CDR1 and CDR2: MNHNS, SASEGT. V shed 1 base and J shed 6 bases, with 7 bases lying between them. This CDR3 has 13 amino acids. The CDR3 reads CASSEGWGQPQHF. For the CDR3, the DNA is TGTGCCAGCAGTGAAGGTTGGGGTCAGCCCCAGCATTTT.

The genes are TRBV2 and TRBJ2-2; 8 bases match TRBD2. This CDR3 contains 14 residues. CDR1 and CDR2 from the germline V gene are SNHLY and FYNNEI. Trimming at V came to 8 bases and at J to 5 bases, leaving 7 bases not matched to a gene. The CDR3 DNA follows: TGTGCCAGCTGGGGACTAGGGCGGACCGGGGAGCTGTTTTTT. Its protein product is CASWGLGRTGELFF.

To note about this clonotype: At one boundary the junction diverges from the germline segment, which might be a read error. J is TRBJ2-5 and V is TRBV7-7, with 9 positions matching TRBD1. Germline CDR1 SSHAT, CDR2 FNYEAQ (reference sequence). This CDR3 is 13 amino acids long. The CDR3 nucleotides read TGTGCTAGCAGCCCGGGACAGGGTGCGACCCAGTACTTC. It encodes CASSPGQGATQYF.

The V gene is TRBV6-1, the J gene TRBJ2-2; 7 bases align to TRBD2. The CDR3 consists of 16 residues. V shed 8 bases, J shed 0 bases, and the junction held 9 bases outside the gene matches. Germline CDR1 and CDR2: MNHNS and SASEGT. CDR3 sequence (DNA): TGTGCCAGCCGGCGTGAGGGGACTACGAACACCGGGGAGCTGTTTTTT. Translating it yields CASRREGTTNTGELFF.

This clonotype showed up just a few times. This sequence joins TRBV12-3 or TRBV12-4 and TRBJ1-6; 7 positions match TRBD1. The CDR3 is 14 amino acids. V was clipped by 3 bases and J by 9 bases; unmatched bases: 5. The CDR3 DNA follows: TGTGCCAGCAGTTTGGGAGGGGGCCTTTCACCCCTCCACTTT. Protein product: CASSLGGGLSPLHF.

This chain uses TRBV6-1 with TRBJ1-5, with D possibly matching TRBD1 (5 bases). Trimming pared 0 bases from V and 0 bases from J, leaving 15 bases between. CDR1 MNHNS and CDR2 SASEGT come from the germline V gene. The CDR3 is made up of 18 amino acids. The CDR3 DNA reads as TGTGCCAGCAGTGAAGCTTTCAGGGCCAGCTATAGCAATCAGCCCCAGCATTTT. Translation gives CASSEAFRASYSNQPQHF.

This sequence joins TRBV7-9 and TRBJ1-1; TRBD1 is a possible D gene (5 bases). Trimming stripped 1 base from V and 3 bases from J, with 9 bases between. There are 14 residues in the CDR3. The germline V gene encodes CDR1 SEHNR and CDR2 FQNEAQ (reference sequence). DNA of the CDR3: TGTGCCAGCAGCTTAGTCCCGGGGGACACTGAAGCTTTCTTT. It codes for CASSLVPGDTEAFF.

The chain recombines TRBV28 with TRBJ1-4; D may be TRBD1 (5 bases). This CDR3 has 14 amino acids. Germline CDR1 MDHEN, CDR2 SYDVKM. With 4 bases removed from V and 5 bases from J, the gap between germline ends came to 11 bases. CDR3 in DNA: TGTGCCAGCAGTTACGGGACGGCCAATGAAAAACTGTTTTTT. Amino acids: CASSYGTANEKLFF.

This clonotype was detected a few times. This CDR3 is CATMGGRINTEAFF. The CDR3 nucleotides read TGTGCCACCATGGGAGGGAGAATCAACACTGAAGCTTTCTTT. This chain uses TRBV15 with TRBJ1-1; no reliable D call. The CDR3 runs 14 residues. V was clipped by 7 bases and J by 2 bases, with 14 bases between them. Germline lookup yields CDR1 LNHNV and CDR2 YYDKDF (reference sequence).

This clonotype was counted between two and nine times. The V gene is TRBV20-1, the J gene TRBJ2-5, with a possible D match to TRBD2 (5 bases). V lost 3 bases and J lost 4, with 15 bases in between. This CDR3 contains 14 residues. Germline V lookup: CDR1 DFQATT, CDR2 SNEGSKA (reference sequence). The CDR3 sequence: CSASVEAVGETQYF. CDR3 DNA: TGCAGTGCTAGTGTGGAAGCGGTGGGAGAGACCCAGTACTTC.

CDR3 residues: CASSLGVGNEQFF. CDR3 nucleotides: TGTGCCAGCAGTTTAGGGGTCGGGAATGAGCAGTTCTTC. The J gene is TRBJ2-1, the V gene TRBV12-3 or TRBV12-4; D is unresolved. V lost 1 base and J lost 7, with 8 bases in between. The CDR3 sequence is 13 residues long.

The CDR3 DNA is TGCGCCAGCAGCCAAGAGGGTTTGGGCCACCATTCACCCCTCCACTTT. Translated, it gives CASSQEGLGHHSPLHF. The chain links TRBV4-3 to TRBJ1-6, with unresolved D. The CDR3 loop spans 16 amino acids. Germline V gives CDR1 LGHNA, CDR2 YSLEER. The V and J ends lost 0 bases and 8 bases respectively, with 14 bases between them.

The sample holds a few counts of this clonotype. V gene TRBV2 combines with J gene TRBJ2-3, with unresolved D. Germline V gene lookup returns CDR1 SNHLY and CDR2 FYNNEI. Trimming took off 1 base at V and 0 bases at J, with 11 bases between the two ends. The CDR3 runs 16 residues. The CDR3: CASSEGEPTSTDTQYF. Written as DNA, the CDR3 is TGTGCCAGCAGTGAAGGGGAACCGACGAGCACAGATACGCAGTATTTT.

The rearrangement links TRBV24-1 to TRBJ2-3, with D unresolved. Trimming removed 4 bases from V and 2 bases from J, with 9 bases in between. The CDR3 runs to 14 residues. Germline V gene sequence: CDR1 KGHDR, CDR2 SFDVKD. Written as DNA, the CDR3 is TGTGCCACCAGTGAGGGATCCTTCACAGATACGCAGTATTTT. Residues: CATSEGSFTDTQYF.

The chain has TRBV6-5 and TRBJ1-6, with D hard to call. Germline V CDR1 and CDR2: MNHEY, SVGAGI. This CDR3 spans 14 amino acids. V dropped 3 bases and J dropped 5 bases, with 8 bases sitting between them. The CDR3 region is CASSYRGNNSPLHF. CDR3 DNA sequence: TGTGCCAGCAGTTATCGGGGTAATAATTCACCCCTCCACTTT.

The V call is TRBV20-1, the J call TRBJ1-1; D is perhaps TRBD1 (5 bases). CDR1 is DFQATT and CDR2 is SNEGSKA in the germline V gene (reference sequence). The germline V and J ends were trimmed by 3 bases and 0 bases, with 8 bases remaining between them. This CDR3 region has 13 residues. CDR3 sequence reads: CSARTDLNTEAFF. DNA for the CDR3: TGCAGTGCTAGGACAGACCTGAACACTGAAGCTTTCTTT.

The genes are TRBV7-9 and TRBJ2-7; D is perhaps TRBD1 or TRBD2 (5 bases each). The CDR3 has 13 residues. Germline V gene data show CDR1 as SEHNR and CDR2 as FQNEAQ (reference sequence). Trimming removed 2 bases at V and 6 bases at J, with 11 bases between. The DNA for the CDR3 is TGTGCCAGCAGCTTAAGCGGACAAGGCGAGCAGTACTTC. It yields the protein CASSLSGQGEQYF.

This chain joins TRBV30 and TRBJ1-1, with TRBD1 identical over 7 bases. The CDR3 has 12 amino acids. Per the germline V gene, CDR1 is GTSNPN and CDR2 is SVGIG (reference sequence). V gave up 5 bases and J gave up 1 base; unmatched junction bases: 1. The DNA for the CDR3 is TGTGCCTGGCGGACAGGGAACACTGAAGCTTTCTTT. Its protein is CAWRTGNTEAFF.

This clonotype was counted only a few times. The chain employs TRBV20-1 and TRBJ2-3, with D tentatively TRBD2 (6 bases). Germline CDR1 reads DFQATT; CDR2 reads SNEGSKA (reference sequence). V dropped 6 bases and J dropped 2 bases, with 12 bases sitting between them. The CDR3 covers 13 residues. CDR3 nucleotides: TGCAGTGCCTGGGACTTGATCACAGATACGCAGTATTTT. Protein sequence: CSAWDLITDTQYF.

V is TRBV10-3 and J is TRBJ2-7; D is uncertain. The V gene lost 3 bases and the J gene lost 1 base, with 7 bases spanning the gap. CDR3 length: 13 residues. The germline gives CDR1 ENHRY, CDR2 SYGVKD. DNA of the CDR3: TGTGCCATCAGTGACTCACTATCCTACGAGCAGTACTTC. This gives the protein CAISDSLSYEQYF.

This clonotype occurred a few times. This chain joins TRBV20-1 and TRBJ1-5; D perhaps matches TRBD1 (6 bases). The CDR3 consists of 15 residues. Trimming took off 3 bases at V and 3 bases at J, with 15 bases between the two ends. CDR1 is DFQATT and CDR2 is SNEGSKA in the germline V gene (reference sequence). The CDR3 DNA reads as TGCAGTGCTAGCGCAGGGGTAGGAACCAATCAGCCCCAGCATTTT. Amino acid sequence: CSASAGVGTNQPQHF.

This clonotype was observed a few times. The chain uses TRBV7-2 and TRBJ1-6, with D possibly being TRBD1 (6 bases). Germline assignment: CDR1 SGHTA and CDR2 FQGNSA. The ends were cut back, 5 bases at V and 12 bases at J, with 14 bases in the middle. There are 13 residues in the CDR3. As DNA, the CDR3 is TGTGCCAGCAGCCAGACAGGCCCCCAACCCCTCCACTTT. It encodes CASSQTGPQPLHF.

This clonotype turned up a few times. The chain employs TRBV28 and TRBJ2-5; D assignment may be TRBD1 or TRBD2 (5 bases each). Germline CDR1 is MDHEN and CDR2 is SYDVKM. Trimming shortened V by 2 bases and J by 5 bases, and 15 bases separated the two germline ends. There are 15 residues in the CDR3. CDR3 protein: CASSLRDEGRETQYF. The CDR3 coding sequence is TGTGCCAGCAGTTTAAGGGATGAGGGGCGGGAGACCCAGTACTTC.

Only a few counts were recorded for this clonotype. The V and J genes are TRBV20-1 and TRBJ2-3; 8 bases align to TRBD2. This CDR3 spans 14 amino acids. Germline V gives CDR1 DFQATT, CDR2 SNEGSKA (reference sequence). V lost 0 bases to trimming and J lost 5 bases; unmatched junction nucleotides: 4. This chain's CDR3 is CSAREAGVGDTQYF. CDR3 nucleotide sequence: TGCAGTGCTAGAGAAGCGGGGGTGGGAGATACGCAGTATTTT.

The CDR3 loop reads CASSDADRGNYGYTF. The CDR3 DNA is TGTGCCAGCAGTGACGCGGACAGGGGGAACTATGGCTACACCTTC. The genes are TRBV6-1 and TRBJ1-2, with 10 bases that match TRBD1. Trimming cost V 3 bases and J 2 bases; bases outside gene matches: 3. Looked up from germline, CDR1 is MNHNS and CDR2 is SASEGT. This CDR3 comprises 15 residues.

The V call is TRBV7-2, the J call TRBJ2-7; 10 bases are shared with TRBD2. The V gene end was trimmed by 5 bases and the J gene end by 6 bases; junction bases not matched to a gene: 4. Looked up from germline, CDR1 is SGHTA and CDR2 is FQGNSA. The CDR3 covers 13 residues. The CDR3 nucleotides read TGTGCCAGCAGCGGACGGACTAGCGGCGAGCAGTACTTC. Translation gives CASSGRTSGEQYF.

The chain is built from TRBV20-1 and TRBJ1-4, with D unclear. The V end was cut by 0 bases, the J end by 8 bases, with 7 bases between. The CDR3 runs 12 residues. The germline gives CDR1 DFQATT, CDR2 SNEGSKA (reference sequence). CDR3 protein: CSAREGGEKLFF. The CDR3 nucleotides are TGCAGTGCTAGAGAAGGTGGGGAAAAACTGTTTTTT.

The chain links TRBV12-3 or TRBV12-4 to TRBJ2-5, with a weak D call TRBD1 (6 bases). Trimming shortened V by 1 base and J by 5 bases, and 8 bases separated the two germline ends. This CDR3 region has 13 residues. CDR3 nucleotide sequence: TGTGCCAGCAGTTTAGGGCAGGGGGAGACCCAGTACTTC. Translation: CASSLGQGETQYF.

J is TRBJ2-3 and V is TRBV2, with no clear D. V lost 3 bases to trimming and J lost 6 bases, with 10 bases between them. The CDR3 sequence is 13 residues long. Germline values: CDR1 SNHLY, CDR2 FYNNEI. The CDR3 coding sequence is TGTGCCAGCAGTGAGGGCCCAGAGGATACGCAGTATTTT. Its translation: CASSEGPEDTQYF.

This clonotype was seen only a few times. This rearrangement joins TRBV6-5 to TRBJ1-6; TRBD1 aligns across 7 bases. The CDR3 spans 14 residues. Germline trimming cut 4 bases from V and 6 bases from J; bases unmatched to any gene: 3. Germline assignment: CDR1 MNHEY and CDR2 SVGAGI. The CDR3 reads CASSFGTANSPLHF. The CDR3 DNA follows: TGTGCCAGCAGTTTCGGGACAGCTAATTCACCCCTCCACTTT.